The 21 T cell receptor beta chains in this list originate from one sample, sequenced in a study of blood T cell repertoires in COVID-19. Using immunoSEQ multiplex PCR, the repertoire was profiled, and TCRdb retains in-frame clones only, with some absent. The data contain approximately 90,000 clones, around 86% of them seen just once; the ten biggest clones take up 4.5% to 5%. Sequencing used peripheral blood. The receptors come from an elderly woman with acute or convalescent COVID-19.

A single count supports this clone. This CDR3 reads CASSVGTGGTGELFF. Here the CDR3 DNA reads TGCGCCAGCAGCGTGGGGACAGGGGGCACCGGGGAGCTGTTTTTT. The J gene is TRBJ2-2, the V gene TRBV5-1; 11 nucleotides agree with TRBD1. The V segment lost 4 bases and the J segment 4 bases; nucleotides outside the gene matches: 3. Germline loops: CDR1 SGHRS, CDR2 YFSETQ. The CDR3 runs 15 residues.

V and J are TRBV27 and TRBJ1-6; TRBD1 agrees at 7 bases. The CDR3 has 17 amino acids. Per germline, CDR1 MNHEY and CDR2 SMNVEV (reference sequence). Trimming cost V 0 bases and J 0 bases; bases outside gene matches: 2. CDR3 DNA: TGTGCCAGCAGTTTATCAGCAGGGGGCTCCTATAATTCACCCCTCCACTTT. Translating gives CASSLSAGGSYNSPLHF.

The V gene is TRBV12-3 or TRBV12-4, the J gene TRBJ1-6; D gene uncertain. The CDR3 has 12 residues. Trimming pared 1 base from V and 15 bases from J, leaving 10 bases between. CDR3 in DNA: TGTGCCAGCAGTTTAGGAGGTCAGCTCCTCCACTTT. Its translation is CASSLGGQLLHF.

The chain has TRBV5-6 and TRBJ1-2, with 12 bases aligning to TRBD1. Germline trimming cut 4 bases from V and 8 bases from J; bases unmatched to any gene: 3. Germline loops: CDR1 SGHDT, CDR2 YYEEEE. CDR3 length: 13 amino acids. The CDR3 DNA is TGTGCCAGCAGCATCGGGACAGGGGGCGGCTACACCTTC. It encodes CASSIGTGGGYTF. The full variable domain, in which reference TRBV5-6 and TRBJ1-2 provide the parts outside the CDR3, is DAGVTQSPTHLIKTRGQQVTLRCSPKSGHDTVSWYQQALGQGPQFIFQYYEEEERQRGNFPDRFSGHQFPNYSSELNVNALLLGDSALYLCASSIGTGGGYTFGSGTRLTVV.

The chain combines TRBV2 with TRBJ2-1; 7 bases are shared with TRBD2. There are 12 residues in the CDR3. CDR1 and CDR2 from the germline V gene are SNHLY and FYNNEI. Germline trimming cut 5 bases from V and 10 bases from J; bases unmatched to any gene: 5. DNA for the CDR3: TGTGCCAGCAGTTTTCCCGGGAGGGAGCAGTTCTTC. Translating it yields CASSFPGREQFF.

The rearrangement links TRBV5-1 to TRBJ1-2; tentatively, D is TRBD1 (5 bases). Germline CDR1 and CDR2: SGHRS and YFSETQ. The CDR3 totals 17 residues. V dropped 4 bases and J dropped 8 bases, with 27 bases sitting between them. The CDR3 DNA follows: TGCGCCAGCAGCCGGGAACCACCCCCGGTCGGAGGGACCGGCTACACCTTC. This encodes CASSREPPPVGGTGYTF.

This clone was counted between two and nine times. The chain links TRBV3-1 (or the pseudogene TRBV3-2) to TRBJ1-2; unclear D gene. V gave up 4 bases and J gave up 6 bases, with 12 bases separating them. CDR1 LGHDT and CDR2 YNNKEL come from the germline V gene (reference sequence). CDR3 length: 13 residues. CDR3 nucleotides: TGTGCCAGCAGCCTTCGAGGTTACGATGGCTACACCTTC. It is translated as CASSLRGYDGYTF.

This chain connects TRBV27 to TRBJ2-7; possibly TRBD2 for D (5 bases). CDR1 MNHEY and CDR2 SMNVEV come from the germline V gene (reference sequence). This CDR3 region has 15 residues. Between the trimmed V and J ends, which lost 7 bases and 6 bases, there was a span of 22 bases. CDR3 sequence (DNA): TGTGCCAGCACCCCAAGAGGGCTTCTCCTTTCCGAGCAGTACTTC. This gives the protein CASTPRGLLLSEQYF.

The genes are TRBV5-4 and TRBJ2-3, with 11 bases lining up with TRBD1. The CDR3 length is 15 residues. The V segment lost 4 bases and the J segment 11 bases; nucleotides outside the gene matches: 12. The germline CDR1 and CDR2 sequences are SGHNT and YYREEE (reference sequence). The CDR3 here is CASSPGTGGRYKQYF. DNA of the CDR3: TGTGCCAGCAGCCCTGGGACAGGGGGTAGATACAAGCAGTATTTT.

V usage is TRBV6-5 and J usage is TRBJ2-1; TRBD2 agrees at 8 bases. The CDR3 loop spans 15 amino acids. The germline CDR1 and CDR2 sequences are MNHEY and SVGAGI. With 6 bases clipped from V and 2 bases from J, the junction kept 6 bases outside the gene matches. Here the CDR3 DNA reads TGTGCCAGCAGGGGAGTAGCGGGAACCTACAATGAGCAGTTCTTC. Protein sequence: CASRGVAGTYNEQFF.

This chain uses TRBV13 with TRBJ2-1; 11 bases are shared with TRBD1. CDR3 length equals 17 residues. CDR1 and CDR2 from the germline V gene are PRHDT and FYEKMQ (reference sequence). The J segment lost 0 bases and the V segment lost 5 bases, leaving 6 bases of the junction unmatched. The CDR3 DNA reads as TGTGCCAGCAGCCGGACAGGGGGCTTTAACTCCTACAATGAGCAGTTCTTC. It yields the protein CASSRTGGFNSYNEQFF.

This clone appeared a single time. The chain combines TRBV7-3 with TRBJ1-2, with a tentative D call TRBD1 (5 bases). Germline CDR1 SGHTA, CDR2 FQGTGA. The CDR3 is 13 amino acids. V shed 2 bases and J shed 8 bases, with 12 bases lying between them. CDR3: CASSLRAGRGYTF. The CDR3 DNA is TGTGCCAGCAGCTTACGCGCAGGGAGGGGCTACACCTTC.

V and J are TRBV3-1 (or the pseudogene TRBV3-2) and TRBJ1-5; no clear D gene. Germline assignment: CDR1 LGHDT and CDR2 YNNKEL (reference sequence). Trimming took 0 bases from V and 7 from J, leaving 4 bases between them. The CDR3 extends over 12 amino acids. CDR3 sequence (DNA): TGTGCCAGCAGCCAAGAGCGGCAGCCCCAGCATTTT. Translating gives CASSQERQPQHF.

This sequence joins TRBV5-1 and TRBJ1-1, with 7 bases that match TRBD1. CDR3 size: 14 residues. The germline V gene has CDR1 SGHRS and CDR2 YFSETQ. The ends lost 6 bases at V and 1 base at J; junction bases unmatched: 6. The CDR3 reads CASTPGTANTEAFF. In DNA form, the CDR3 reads TGCGCCAGCACCCCCGGGACAGCGAACACTGAAGCTTTCTTT.

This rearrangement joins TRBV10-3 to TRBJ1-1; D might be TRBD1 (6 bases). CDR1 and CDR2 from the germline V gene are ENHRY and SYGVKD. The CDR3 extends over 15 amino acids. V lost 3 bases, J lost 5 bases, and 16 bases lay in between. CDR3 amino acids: CAISEGQGMRTEAFF. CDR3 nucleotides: TGTGCCATCAGTGAAGGGCAGGGGATGAGGACTGAAGCTTTCTTT.

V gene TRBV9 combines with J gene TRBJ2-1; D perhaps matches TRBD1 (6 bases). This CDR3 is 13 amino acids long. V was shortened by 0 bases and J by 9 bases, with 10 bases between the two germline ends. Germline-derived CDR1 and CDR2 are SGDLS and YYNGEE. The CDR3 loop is CASSVDRAGEQFF. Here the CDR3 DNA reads TGTGCCAGCAGCGTAGACAGGGCTGGTGAGCAGTTCTTC.

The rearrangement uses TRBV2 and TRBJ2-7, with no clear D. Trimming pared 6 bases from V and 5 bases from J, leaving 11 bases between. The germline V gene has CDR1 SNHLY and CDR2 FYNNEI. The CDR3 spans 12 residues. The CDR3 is CASREFGDEQYF. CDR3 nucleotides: TGTGCCAGCAGGGAGTTCGGAGACGAGCAGTACTTC.

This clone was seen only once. The CDR3 protein is CASSSPRSGYNEQFF. DNA for the CDR3: TGTGCCAGCAGCTCCCCGAGAAGCGGCTACAATGAGCAGTTCTTC. The chain carries TRBV11-2 and TRBJ2-1; tentatively, D is TRBD2 (5 bases). V lost 4 bases to trimming and J lost 3 bases, with 13 bases between them. The CDR3 length is 15 residues. From germline, CDR1 is SGHAT and CDR2 FQNNGV.

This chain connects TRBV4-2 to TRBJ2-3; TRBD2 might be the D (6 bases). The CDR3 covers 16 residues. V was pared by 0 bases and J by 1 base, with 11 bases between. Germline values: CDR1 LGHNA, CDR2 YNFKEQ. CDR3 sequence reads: CASSQDLSGGTDTQYF. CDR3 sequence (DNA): TGTGCCAGCAGCCAAGATCTATCGGGGGGCACAGATACGCAGTATTTT.

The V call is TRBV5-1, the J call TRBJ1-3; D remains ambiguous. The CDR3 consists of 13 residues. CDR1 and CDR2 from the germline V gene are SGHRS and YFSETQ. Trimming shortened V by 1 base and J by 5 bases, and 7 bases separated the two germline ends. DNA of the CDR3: TGCGCCAGCAGCTTGAATCCTCGAAACACCATATATTTT. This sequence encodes CASSLNPRNTIYF. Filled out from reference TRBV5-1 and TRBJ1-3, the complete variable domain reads KAGVTQTPRYLIKTRGQQVTLSCSPISGHRSVSWYQQTPGQGLQFLFEYFSETQRNKGNFPGRFSGRQFSNSRSEMNVSTLELGDSALYLCASSLNPRNTIYFGEGSWLTVV.

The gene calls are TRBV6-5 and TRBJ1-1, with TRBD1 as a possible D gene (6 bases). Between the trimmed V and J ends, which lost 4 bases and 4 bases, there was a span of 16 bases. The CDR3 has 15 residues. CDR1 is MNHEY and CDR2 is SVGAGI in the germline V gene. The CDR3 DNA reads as TGTGCCAGCAGTTCCGTCGGGGGGGCTGGCACTGAAGCTTTCTTT. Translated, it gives CASSSVGGAGTEAFF.